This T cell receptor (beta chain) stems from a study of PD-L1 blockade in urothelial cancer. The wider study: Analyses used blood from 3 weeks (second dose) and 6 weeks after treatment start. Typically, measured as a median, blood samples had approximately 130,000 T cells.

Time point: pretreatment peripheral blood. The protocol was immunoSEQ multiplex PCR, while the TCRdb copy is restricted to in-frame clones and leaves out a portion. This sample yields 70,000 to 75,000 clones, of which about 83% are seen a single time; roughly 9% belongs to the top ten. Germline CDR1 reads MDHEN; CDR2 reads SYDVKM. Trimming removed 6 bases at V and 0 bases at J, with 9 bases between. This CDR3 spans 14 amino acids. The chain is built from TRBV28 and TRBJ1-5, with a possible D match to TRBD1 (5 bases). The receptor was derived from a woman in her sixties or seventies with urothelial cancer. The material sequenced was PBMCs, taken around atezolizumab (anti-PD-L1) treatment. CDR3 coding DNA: TGTGCCAGCAGAATCGGGGGTAGCAATCAGCCCCAGCATTTT. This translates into CASRIGGSNQPQHF. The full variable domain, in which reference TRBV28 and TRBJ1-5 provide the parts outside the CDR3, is DVKVTQSSRYLVKRTGEKVFLECVQDMDHENMFWYRQDPGLGLRLIYFSYDVKMKEKGDIPEGYSVSREKKERFSLILESASTNQTSMYLCASRIGGSNQPQHFGDGTRLSIL.